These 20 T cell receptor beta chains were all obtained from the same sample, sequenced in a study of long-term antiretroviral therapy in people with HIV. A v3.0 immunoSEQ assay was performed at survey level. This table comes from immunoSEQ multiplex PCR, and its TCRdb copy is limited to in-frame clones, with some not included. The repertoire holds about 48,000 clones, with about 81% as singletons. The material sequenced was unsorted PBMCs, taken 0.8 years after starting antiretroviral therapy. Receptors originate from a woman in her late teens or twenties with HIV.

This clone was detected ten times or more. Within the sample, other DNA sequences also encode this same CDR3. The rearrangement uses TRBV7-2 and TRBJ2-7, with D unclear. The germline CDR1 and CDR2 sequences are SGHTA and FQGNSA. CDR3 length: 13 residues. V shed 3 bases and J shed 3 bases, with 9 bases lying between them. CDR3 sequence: CASSFDLNYEQYF. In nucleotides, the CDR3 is TGTGCCAGCAGCTTCGACCTAAACTACGAGCAGTACTTC.

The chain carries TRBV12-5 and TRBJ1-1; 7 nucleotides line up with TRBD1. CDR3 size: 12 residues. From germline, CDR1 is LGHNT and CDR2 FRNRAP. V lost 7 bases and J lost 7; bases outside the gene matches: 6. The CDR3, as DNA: TGTGCTAGTGTCCAAGGGGGCAGTGAAGCTTTCTTT. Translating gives CASVQGGSEAFF.

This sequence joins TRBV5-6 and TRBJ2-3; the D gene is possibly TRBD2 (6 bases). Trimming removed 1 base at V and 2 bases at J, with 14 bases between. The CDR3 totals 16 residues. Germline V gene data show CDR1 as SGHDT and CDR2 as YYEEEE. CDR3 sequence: CASSLYTGLATDTQYF. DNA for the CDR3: TGTGCCAGCAGCTTGTATACGGGACTTGCCACAGATACGCAGTATTTT.

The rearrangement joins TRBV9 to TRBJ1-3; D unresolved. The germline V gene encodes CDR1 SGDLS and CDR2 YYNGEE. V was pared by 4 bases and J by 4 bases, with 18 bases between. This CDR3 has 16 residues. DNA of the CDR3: TGTGCCAGCAGCCCCCGCGGGCATATATTGGGAAACACCATATATTTT. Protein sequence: CASSPRGHILGNTIYF.

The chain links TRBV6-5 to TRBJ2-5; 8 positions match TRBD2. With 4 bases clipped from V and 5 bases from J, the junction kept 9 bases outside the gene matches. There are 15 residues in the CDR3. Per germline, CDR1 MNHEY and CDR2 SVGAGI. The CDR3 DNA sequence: TGTGCCAGCAGTTCCCCAACTAGCGGATGGGAGACCCAGTACTTC. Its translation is CASSSPTSGWETQYF.

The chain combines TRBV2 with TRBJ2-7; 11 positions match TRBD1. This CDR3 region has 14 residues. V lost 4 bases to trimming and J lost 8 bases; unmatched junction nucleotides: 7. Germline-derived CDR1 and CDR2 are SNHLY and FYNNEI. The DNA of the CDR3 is TGTGCCAGCAGTGTTACTGGACAGGGGGCAAAGCAGTACTTC. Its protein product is CASSVTGQGAKQYF.

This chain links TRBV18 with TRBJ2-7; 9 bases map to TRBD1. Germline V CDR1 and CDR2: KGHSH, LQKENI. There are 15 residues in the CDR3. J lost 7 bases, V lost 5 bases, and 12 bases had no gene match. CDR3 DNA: TGTGCCAGCTCATTCGCCGGGACAGGGTTGGGAGAGCAGTACTTC. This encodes CASSFAGTGLGEQYF.

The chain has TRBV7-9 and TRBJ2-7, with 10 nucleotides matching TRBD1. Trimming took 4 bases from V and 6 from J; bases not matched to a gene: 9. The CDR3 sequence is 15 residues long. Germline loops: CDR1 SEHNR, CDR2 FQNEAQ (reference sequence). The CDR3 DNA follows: TGTGCCAGCAGCTCCCAGGGACAGGGGTTCCGCGAGCAGTACTTC. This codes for CASSSQGQGFREQYF.

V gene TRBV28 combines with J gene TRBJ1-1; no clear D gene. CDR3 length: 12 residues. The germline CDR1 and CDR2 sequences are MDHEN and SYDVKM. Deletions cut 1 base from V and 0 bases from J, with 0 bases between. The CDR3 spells CASSLLNTEAFF. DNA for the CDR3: TGTGCCAGCAGTTTATTGAACACTGAAGCTTTCTTT.

The CDR3 loop reads CASSPSYNEQFF. CDR3 DNA sequence: TGTGCCAGCAGTCCTAGCTACAATGAGCAGTTCTTC. The rearrangement joins TRBV28 to TRBJ2-1; D gene ambiguous. V was shortened by 5 bases and J by 3 bases, with 5 bases between the two germline ends. CDR3 length: 12 amino acids. Germline V CDR1 and CDR2: MDHEN, SYDVKM.

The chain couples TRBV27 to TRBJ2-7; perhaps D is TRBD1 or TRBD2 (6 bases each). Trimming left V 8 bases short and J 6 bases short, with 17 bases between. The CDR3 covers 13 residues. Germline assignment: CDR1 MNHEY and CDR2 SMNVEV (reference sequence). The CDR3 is CASGLAGGSEQYF. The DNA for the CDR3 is TGTGCCAGCGGCTTAGCCGGGGGCAGCGAGCAGTACTTC.

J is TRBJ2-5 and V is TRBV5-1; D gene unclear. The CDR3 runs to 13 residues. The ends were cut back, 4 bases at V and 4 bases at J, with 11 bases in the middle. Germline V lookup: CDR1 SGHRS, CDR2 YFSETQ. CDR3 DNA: TGCGCCAGCAGCCCCCGTTTGGGAGAGACCCAGTACTTC. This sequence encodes CASSPRLGETQYF.

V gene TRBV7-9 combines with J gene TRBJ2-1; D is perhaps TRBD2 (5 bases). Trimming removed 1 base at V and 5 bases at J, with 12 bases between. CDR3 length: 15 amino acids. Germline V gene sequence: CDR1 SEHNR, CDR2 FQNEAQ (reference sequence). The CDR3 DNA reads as TGTGCCAGCAGCTTAGGTGGGAGCCCCAACAATGAGCAGTTCTTC. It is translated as CASSLGGSPNNEQFF.

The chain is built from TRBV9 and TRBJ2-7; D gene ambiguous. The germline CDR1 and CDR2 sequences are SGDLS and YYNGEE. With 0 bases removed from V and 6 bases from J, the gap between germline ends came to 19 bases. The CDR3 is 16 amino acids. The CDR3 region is CASSVEGRAGWGEQYF. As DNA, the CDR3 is TGTGCCAGCAGCGTAGAGGGTAGGGCTGGTTGGGGCGAGCAGTACTTC.

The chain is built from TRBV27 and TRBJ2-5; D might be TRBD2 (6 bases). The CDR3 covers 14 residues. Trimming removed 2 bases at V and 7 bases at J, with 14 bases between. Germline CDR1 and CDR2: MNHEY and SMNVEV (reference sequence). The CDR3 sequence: CASSLGGTERTQYF. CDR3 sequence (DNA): TGTGCCAGCAGTTTAGGAGGGACTGAGAGGACCCAGTACTTC.

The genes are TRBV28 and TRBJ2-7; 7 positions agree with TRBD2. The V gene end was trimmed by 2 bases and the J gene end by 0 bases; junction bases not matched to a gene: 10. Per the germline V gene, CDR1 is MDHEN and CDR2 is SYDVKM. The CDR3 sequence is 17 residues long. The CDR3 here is CASSLPSGGEGSYEQYF. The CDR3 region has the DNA TGTGCCAGCAGTTTACCAAGTGGGGGGGAGGGCTCCTACGAGCAGTACTTC.

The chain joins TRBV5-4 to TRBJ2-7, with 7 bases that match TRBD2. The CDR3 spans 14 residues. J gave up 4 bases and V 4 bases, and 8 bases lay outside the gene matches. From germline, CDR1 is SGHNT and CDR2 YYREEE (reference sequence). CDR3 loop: CASSRTGRSYEQYF. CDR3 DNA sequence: TGTGCCAGCAGCCGGACCGGGAGGTCATACGAGCAGTACTTC.

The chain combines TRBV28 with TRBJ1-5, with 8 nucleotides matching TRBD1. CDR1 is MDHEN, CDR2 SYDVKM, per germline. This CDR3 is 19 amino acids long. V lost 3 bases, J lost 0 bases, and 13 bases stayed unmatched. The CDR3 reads CASSFSTGVTHYSNQPQHF. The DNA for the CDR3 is TGTGCCAGCAGTTTTTCGACAGGGGTCACTCATTATAGCAATCAGCCCCAGCATTTT.

The CDR3 loop is CASSKENRSGPKKNTIYF. CDR3 sequence (DNA): TGTGCCAGCAGCAAAGAAAATAGGTCAGGCCCTAAGAAAAACACCATATATTTT. The rearrangement links TRBV21-1 to TRBJ1-3; the D call of TRBD1 is as the table states it, not checked on the DNA. TRBV21-1 is a known pseudogene. The CDR3 loop spans 18 amino acids.

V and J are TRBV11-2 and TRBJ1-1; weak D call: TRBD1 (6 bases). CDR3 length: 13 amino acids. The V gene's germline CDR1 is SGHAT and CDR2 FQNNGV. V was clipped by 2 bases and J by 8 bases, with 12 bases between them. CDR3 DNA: TGTGCCAGCAGCTTAATTTTGGGACAAGAAGCTTTCTTT. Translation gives CASSLILGQEAFF.